The 10 T cell receptor beta chains reported below all come from one sample, sequenced in a study of cytomegalovirus exposure and HLA in healthy donors. PCR amplification relied on 60 Vbeta primers (plus 13 Jbeta primers). Generated by immunoSEQ multiplex PCR, the TCRdb table keeps only in-frame clones and is missing some. In the table there are 55,000 to 80,000 clones, over 75% of which are singletons. Sequencing input: PBMCs. All receptors derive from a female donor in good health and CMV-seronegative.

CDR3 coding DNA: TGTGCCAGCAGTCCGACTAGCGGGGGTACCTACGAGCAGTACTTC. Its translation: CASSPTSGGTYEQYF. The V call is TRBV28, the J call TRBJ2-7; 12 positions agree with TRBD2. This CDR3 has 15 residues. Losses at the gene ends were 5 bases for V and 2 bases for J; bases not matched to a gene: 4. Germline V gene sequence: CDR1 MDHEN, CDR2 SYDVKM.

The chain has TRBV7-2 and TRBJ2-7; D perhaps matches TRBD2 (5 bases). This CDR3 has 15 residues. V was cut by 1 base and J by 7 bases, with 17 bases left in between. Looked up from germline, CDR1 is SGHTA and CDR2 is FQGNSA. The CDR3 spells CASSLDALASQEQYF. CDR3 coding DNA: TGTGCCAGCAGCTTAGATGCTCTAGCCTCCCAGGAGCAGTACTTC.

V usage is TRBV19 and J usage is TRBJ2-5; unclear D gene. CDR1 is LNHDA, CDR2 SQIVND, per germline (reference sequence). The CDR3 totals 13 residues. Trimming cost V 3 bases and J 1 base, with 6 bases left between them. In DNA form, the CDR3 reads TGTGCCAGTAGTATTGCAGGCCAAGAGACCCAGTACTTC. Translated: CASSIAGQETQYF.

The chain joins TRBV6-1 to TRBJ2-2, with D unclear. CDR1 and CDR2 from the germline V gene are MNHNS and SASEGT. Trimming stripped 6 bases from V and 4 bases from J, with 9 bases between. The CDR3 is made up of 13 amino acids. CDR3 DNA sequence: TGTGCCAGCAGGCTAACTTCCACCGGGGAGCTGTTTTTT. Amino acids: CASRLTSTGELFF.

V is TRBV28 and J is TRBJ2-6, with a tentative D call TRBD1 (6 bases). This CDR3 is built from 17 residues. Trimming pared 3 bases from V and 4 bases from J, leaving 16 bases between. The germline V gene encodes CDR1 MDHEN and CDR2 SYDVKM. The CDR3 region has the DNA TGTGCCAGCAGTTTGGGGCAGGGGAGATCGGGGGCCAACGTCCTGACTTTC. It translates to CASSLGQGRSGANVLTF.

This chain joins TRBV6-1 and TRBJ1-1; D gene ambiguous. CDR1 MNHNS and CDR2 SASEGT come from the germline V gene. Trimming took 4 bases from V and 2 from J, leaving 14 bases between them. This CDR3 has 15 amino acids. CDR3 nucleotide sequence: TGTGCCAGCAGTGTGGGAGTGTCCCCTAACACTGAAGCTTTCTTT. This codes for CASSVGVSPNTEAFF.

The chain has TRBV18 and TRBJ2-7; 7 nucleotides line up with TRBD1. Looked up from germline, CDR1 is KGHSH and CDR2 is LQKENI. The CDR3 extends over 14 amino acids. The ends lost 3 bases at V and 3 bases at J; junction bases unmatched: 5. The CDR3 here is CASSPGTAVYEQYF. The CDR3 bases are TGTGCCAGCTCACCCGGGACAGCAGTCTACGAGCAGTACTTC.

The rearrangement uses TRBV2 and TRBJ2-7, with TRBD1 matching 8 bases. V dropped 7 bases and J dropped 1; count of bases not matched to a gene: 6. The CDR3 length is 14 residues. CDR1 and CDR2 (germline): SNHLY, FYNNEI. CDR3 loop: CASTGTGSSYEQYF. CDR3 bases: TGTGCCAGCACCGGGACAGGTTCTTCCTACGAGCAGTACTTC.

The chain couples TRBV6-5 to TRBJ1-4, with 10 nucleotides matching TRBD1. J lost 5 bases, V lost 6 bases, and 3 bases had no gene match. This CDR3 contains 14 residues. Germline CDR1 is MNHEY and CDR2 is SVGAGI. This CDR3 reads CASSRGQGNEKLFF. CDR3 nucleotide sequence: TGTGCCAGCAGCCGGGGACAGGGGAATGAAAAACTGTTTTTT.

The V call is TRBV25-1, the J call TRBJ2-5; possibly TRBD1 for D (8 bases). V was pared by 5 bases and J by 5 bases, with 12 bases between. The CDR3 length is 13 residues. Germline CDR1 reads MGHDK; CDR2 reads SYGVNS. The CDR3 loop reads CASSSGDRETQYF. The CDR3 coding sequence is TGTGCCAGCAGTAGCGGGGACAGGGAGACCCAGTACTTC.